The 10 T cell receptor beta chains reported below all come from one sample, sequenced in a study of identical twins. TCRdb ran MiXCR on the 5' RACE reads and lists one entry per CDR3 protein. The data contain around 1.7 million distinct CDR3 sequences, around 29% of them seen just once; the ten biggest clones take up less than 0.35%. The sequenced sample was cord blood. These receptor sequences come from a newborn girl in good health.

This clonotype has only a few counts. This chain links TRBV7-8 with TRBJ2-1; D might be TRBD2 (6 bases). In germline, CDR1 is SGHVS, CDR2 FQNEAQ. The V and J ends lost 0 bases and 2 bases respectively, with 14 bases between them. There are 17 residues in the CDR3. CDR3 sequence reads: CASSLALGSSAYNEQFF. The CDR3 DNA reads TGTGCCAGCAGCTTAGCGCTCGGGAGTAGCGCCTACAATGAGCAGTTCTTC.

The chain links TRBV27 to TRBJ1-2; 8 positions agree with TRBD1. V was clipped by 4 bases and J by 6 bases; unmatched bases: 7. The CDR3 runs to 14 residues. Germline loops: CDR1 MNHEY, CDR2 SMNVEV (reference sequence). The CDR3 spells CASSSWTGQDGYTF. The CDR3 bases are TGTGCCAGCAGTTCCTGGACAGGGCAAGATGGCTACACCTTC.

For this clonotype: This may be a read error, as it is one base from a much larger clone. V gene TRBV20-1 combines with J gene TRBJ1-2; the D is unclear. Germline values: CDR1 DFQATT, CDR2 SNEGSKA (reference sequence). The germline V and J ends were trimmed by 0 bases and 5 bases, with 13 bases remaining between them. The CDR3 runs to 14 residues. In DNA, the CDR3 is TGCAGTGCTAGAGACGAGGGCAGGACTTATGGCTACACCTTC. Translated, it gives CSARDEGRTYGYTF.

The V gene is TRBV2, the J gene TRBJ2-7; no clear D gene. The DNA matches TRBJ2-5 better at its end, which makes the J call doubtful. CDR3 size: 13 residues. From germline, CDR1 is SNHLY and CDR2 FYNNEI. The CDR3 sequence is CASIGPGEETQYF. In DNA, the CDR3 is TGTGCCAGCATTGGCCCAGGTGAAGAGACCCAGTACTTC.

This clonotype was seen a handful of times. The rearrangement uses TRBV7-7 and TRBJ1-2; 8 nucleotides match TRBD1. Germline assignment: CDR1 SSHAT and CDR2 FNYEAQ (reference sequence). V gave up 3 bases and J gave up 5 bases; unmatched junction bases: 8. This CDR3 is 15 amino acids long. For the CDR3, the DNA is TGTGCCAGCAGCTTCTGGACAGGGACGGGTTATGGCTACACCTTC. It specifies CASSFWTGTGYGYTF.

This clonotype was seen more than once but under ten times. Written as DNA, the CDR3 is TGTGCCAGCAGCCAAGAGGTGAGGGGGCATGGCTACACCTTC. This sequence encodes CASSQEVRGHGYTF. The chain couples TRBV3-1 to TRBJ1-2, with 7 bases aligning to TRBD1. There are 14 residues in the CDR3. The germline gives CDR1 LGHDT, CDR2 YNNKEL (reference sequence). The J segment lost 6 bases and the V segment lost 0 bases, leaving 4 bases of the junction unmatched. The full variable domain, completed using reference TRBV3-1 and TRBJ1-2, is DTAVSQTPKYLVTQMGNDKSIKCEQNLGHDTMYWYKQDSKKFLKIMFSYNNKELIINETVPNRFSPKSPDKAHLNLHINSLELGDSAVYFCASSQEVRGHGYTFGSGTRLTVV.

The V and J genes are TRBV6-2 or TRBV6-3 and TRBJ2-4; D is unclear. This CDR3 region has 14 residues. V was trimmed by 8 bases and J by 2 bases, leaving 13 bases between them. Germline V gives CDR1 MNHEY, CDR2 SVGEGT. The CDR3 loop reads CASVQGLTKNIQYF. CDR3 nucleotides: TGTGCCAGCGTACAAGGCCTAACCAAAAACATTCAGTACTTC.

V usage is TRBV20-1 and J usage is TRBJ1-1; TRBD1 is a possible D gene (6 bases). The CDR3 loop spans 17 amino acids. In germline, CDR1 is DFQATT, CDR2 SNEGSKA (reference sequence). V was pared by 3 bases and J by 4 bases, with 24 bases between. The CDR3 reads CSASVAHLTGSGTEAFF. The CDR3 region has the DNA TGCAGTGCTAGCGTAGCACATTTAACAGGGTCTGGCACTGAAGCTTTCTTT.

Ten or more counts support this clonotype. V is TRBV27 and J is TRBJ1-2, with D perhaps TRBD1 (5 bases). The CDR3 sequence is 13 residues long. V lost 6 bases, J lost 2 bases, and 10 bases lay in between. Germline CDR1 and CDR2: MNHEY and SMNVEV (reference sequence). The CDR3 DNA reads TGTGCCAGCAGATCTTCAGGGAACTATGGCTACACCTTC. Encoded protein: CASRSSGNYGYTF.

This clonotype was counted a few times. The V call is TRBV20-1, the J call TRBJ2-1, with D perhaps matching TRBD1 or TRBD2 (5 bases each). The CDR3 runs 13 residues. The germline V gene encodes CDR1 DFQATT and CDR2 SNEGSKA (reference sequence). V was trimmed by 4 bases and J by 2 bases, leaving 9 bases between them. The CDR3 DNA reads as TGCAGTGCTACGGGACCCGCCTACAATGAGCAGTTCTTC. It yields the protein CSATGPAYNEQFF.